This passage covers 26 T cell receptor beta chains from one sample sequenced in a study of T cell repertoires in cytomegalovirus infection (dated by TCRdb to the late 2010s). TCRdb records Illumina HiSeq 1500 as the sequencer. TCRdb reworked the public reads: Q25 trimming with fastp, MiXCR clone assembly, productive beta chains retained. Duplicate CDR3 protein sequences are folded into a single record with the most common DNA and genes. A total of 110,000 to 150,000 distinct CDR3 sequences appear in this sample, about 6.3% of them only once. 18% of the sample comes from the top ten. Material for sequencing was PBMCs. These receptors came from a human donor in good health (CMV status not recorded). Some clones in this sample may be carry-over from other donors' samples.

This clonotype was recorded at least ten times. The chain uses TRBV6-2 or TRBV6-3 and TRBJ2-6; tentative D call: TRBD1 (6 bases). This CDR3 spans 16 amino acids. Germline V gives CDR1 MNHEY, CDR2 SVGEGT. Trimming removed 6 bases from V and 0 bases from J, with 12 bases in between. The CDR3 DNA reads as TGTGCCAGCAGCAGACGGGACAACTCTGGGGCCAACGTCCTGACTTTC. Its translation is CASSRRDNSGANVLTF.

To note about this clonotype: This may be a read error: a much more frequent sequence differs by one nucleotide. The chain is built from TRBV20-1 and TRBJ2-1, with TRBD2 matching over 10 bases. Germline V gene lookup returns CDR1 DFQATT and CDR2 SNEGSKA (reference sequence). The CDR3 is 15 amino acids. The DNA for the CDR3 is TGCAGTGAATCAGTACTAGCGGGGTTCAACAATGAGCAGCTCTTC. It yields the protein CSESVLAGFNNEQLF.

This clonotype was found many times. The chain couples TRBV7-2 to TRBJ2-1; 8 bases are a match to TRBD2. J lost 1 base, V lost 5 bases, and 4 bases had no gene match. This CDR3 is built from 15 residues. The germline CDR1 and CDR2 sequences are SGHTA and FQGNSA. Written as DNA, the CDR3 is TGTGCCAGCAGCCTCAGCGGGGGATCCTACAATGAGCAGTTCTTC. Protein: CASSLSGGSYNEQFF.

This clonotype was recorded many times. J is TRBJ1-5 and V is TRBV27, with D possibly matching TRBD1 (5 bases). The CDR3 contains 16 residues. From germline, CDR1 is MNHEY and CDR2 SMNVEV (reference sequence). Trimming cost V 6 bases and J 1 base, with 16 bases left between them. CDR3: CASSSLRGPSNQPQHF. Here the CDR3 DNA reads TGTGCCAGCAGCTCCTTACGGGGCCCGAGCAATCAGCCCCAGCATTTT.

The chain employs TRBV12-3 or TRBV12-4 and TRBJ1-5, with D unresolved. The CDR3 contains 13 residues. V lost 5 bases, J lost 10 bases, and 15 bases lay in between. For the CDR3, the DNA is TGTGCCAGCAGTCCGCAGACGGGCAAACCCCAGCATTTT. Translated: CASSPQTGKPQHF.

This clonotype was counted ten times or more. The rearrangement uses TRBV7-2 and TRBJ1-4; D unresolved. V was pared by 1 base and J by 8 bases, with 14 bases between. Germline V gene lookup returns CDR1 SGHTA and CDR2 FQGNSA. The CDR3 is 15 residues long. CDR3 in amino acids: CASSLEHREYEKLFF. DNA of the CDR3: TGTGCCAGCAGCTTAGAACATAGGGAATACGAAAAACTGTTTTTT.

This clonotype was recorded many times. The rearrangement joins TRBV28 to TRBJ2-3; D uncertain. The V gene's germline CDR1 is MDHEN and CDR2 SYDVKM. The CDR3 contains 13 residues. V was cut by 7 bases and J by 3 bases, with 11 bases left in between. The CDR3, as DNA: TGTGCCAGCACGGAAGGCCCGACAGATACGCAGTATTTT. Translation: CASTEGPTDTQYF.

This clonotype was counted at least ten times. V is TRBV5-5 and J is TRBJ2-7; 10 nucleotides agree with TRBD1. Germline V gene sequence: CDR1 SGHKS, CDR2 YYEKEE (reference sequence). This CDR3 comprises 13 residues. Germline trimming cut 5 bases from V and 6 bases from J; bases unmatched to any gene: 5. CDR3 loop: CASSPGTGVEQYF. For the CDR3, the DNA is TGTGCCAGCAGTCCAGGGACAGGGGTCGAGCAGTACTTC.

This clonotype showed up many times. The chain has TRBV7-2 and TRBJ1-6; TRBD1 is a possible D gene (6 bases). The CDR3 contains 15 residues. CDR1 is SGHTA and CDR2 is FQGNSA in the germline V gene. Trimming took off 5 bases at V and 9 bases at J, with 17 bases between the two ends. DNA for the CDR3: TGTGCCAGCAGCCAGTATACAGGGCGGACTTCACCCCTCCACTTT. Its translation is CASSQYTGRTSPLHF.

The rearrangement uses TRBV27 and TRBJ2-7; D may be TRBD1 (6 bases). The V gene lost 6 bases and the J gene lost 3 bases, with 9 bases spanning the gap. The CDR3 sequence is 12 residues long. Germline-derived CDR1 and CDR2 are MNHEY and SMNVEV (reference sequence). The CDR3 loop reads CASRTGHYEQYF. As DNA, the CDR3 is TGTGCCAGCAGAACAGGGCACTACGAGCAGTACTTC.

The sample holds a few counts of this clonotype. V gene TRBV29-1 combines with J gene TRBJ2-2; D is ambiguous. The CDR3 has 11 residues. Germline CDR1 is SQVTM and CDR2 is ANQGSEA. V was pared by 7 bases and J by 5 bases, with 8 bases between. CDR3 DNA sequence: TGCAGCGGGGCGAGGACCGGGGAGCTGTTTTTT. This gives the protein CSGARTGELFF.

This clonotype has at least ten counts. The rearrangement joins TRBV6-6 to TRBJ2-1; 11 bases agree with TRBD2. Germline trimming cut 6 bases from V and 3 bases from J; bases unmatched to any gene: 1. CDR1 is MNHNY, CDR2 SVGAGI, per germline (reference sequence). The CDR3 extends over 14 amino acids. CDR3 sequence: CASRTSGGYNEQFF. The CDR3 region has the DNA TGTGCCAGCAGAACTAGCGGGGGCTACAATGAGCAGTTCTTC.

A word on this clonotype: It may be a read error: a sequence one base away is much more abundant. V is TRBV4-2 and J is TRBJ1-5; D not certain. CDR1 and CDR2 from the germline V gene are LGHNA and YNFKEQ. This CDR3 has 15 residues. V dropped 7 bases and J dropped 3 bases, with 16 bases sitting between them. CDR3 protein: CASNPRSQNNQPQHF. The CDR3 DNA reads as TGTGCCAGCAACCCCCGGAGTCAAAACAATCAGCCCCAGCATTTT.

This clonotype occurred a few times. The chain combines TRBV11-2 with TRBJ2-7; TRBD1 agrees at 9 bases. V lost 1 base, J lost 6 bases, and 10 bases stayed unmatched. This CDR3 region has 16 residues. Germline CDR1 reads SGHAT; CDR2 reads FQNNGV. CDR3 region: CASSLVIGTGKSEQYF. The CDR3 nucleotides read TGTGCCAGCAGCTTAGTTATAGGGACAGGGAAGTCCGAGCAGTACTTC.

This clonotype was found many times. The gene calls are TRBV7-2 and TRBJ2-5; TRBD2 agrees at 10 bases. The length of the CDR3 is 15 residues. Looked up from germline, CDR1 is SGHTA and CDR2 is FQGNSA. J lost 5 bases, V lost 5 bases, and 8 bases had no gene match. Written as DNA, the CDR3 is TGTGCCAGCAGCGGGGGTAGCGGGGGGCGGGAGACCCAGTACTTC. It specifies CASSGGSGGRETQYF.

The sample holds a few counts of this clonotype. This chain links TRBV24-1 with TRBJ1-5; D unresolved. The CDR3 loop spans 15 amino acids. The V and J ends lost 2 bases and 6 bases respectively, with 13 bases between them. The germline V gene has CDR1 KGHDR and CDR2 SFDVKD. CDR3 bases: TGTGCCACCAGTGATTCGGACGGAGGCCCTCAGCCCCAGCATTTT. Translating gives CATSDSDGGPQPQHF.

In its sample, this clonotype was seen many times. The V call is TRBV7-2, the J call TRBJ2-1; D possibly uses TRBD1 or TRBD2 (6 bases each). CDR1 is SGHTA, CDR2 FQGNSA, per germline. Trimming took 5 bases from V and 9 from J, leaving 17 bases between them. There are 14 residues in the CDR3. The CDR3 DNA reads TGTGCCAGCAGCCTCAATGGGGGGCCGGGTGAGCAGTTCTTC. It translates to CASSLNGGPGEQFF.

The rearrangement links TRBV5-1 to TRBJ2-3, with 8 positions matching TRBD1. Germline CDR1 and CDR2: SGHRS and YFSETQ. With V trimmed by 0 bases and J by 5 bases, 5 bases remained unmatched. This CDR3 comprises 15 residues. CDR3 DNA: TGCGCCAGCAGCTTGGTGGGACAGGCTGGAGATACGCAGTATTTT. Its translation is CASSLVGQAGDTQYF.

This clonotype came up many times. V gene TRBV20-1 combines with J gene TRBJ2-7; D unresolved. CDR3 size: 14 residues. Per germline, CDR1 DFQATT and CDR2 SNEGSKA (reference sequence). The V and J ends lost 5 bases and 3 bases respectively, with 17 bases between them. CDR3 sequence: CSASPRQTDYEQYF. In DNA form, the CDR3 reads TGCAGTGCTTCCCCCCGGCAGACCGACTACGAGCAGTACTTC.

In DNA form, the CDR3 reads TGCGCCAGCTGGACAGGGGACGTCCCGGGCTCACCCCTCCACTTT. Translation: CASWTGDVPGSPLHF. This chain joins TRBV5-1 and TRBJ1-6; 9 positions agree with TRBD1. With V trimmed by 7 bases and J by 10 bases, 12 bases remained unmatched. The CDR3 runs 15 residues. The germline gives CDR1 SGHRS, CDR2 YFSETQ.

The CDR3, as DNA: TGTGCCAGCAGCCTAGGGCCCCAAGCTATGAACACTGAAGCTTTCTTT. Translation: CASSLGPQAMNTEAFF. The chain recombines TRBV9 with TRBJ1-1; D uncertain. Trimming shortened V by 4 bases and J by 0 bases, and 16 bases separated the two germline ends. This CDR3 spans 16 amino acids. Germline CDR1 is SGDLS and CDR2 is YYNGEE.

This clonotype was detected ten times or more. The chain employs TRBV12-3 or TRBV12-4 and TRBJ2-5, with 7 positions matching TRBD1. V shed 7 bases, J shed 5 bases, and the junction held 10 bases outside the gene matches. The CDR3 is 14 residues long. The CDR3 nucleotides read TGTGCCAGCATGAAACCAGGGGGTTCGGAGACCCAGTACTTC. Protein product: CASMKPGGSETQYF.

This CDR3 is CASSGGTGFAYGYTF. As DNA, the CDR3 is TGCGCCAGCAGCGGAGGGACAGGCTTCGCTTATGGCTACACCTTC. The chain couples TRBV5-1 to TRBJ1-2; 8 bases are a match to TRBD1. The junction had 10 bases not matched to a gene; V was cut back by 4 bases and J by 5 bases. The CDR3 has 15 amino acids. Germline V CDR1 and CDR2: SGHRS, YFSETQ.

The CDR3 is CASSLAGYTGDEQFF. Written as DNA, the CDR3 is TGTGCCAGCAGCTTAGCCGGGTATACGGGGGATGAGCAGTTCTTC. This rearrangement joins TRBV7-3 to TRBJ2-1, with D possibly being TRBD2 (6 bases). Trimming left V 2 bases short and J 8 bases short, with 16 bases between. Germline V gene data show CDR1 as SGHTA and CDR2 as FQGTGA. The CDR3 runs 15 residues.

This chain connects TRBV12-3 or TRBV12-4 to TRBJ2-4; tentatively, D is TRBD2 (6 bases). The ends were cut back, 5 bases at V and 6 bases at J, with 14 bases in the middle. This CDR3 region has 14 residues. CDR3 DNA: TGTGCCAGCAGTCCCCGGGACTGGAGAAACATTCAGTACTTC. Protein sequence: CASSPRDWRNIQYF.

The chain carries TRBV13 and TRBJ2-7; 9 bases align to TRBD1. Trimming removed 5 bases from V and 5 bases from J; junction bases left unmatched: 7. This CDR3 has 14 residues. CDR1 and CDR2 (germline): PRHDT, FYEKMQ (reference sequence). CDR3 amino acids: CASSVNRGLDEQYF. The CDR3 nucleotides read TGTGCCAGCAGCGTCAACAGGGGGCTCGACGAGCAGTACTTC.